The 27 T cell receptor beta chains below were found in one sample sequenced in a study of shared clonotypes between healthy human individuals. Terminally differentiated effector memory CD45RA+ cells were excluded by CCR7 positive selection of CD45RO-negative cells. Here immunoSEQ multiplex PCR was the method, and the copy in TCRdb shows in-frame clones only, minus some. The top ten clones hold more than 0.95% of a sample with millions of clones, approximately 94% of them seen once. Sequenced sample: naive CD8+ T cells sorted from blood. All receptors come from a man between 18 and 29 years old in good health.

The genes are TRBV7-6 and TRBJ2-1; 8 bases agree with TRBD2. Germline CDR1 SGHVS, CDR2 FNYEAQ. The V segment lost 1 base and the J segment 8 bases; nucleotides outside the gene matches: 7. CDR3 length equals 15 residues. The DNA of the CDR3 is TGTGCCAGCAGCTTAGTTTCGGGAGCGGGGGATGAGCAGTTCTTC. It encodes CASSLVSGAGDEQFF. Full variable domain (remainder filled in from reference TRBV7-6 and TRBJ2-1): GAGVSQSPRYKVTKRGQDVALRCDPISGHVSLYWYRQALGQGPEFLTYFNYEAQQDKSGLPNDRFSAERPEGSISTLTIQRTEQRDSAMYRCASSLVSGAGDEQFFGPGTRLTVL.

This clone was recorded a few times. This sample also contains other DNA sequences that code for the same CDR3. The gene calls are TRBV6-1 and TRBJ1-5, with TRBD1 as a possible D gene (5 bases). Germline CDR1 MNHNS, CDR2 SASEGT. CDR3 length: 15 amino acids. The V gene lost 3 bases and the J gene lost 0 bases, with 9 bases spanning the gap. CDR3 sequence reads: CASSEGLYSNQPQHF. CDR3 DNA sequence: TGTGCCAGCAGTGAGGGACTTTATAGCAATCAGCCCCAGCATTTT.

The chain couples TRBV5-1 to TRBJ1-6; possible D gene TRBD1, 6 bases. V lost 4 bases to trimming and J lost 7 bases, with 18 bases between them. This CDR3 has 16 residues. Germline V gives CDR1 SGHRS, CDR2 YFSETQ. CDR3 residues: CASSGLSGGPNSPLHF. In nucleotides, the CDR3 is TGCGCCAGCAGCGGTTTAAGTGGGGGCCCGAATTCACCCCTCCACTTT.

V gene TRBV5-6 combines with J gene TRBJ2-3, with TRBD2 matching over 9 bases. CDR3 length equals 16 residues. After removal of 2 bases from V and 2 bases from J, the junction contained 6 bases not matched to a gene. Germline CDR1 and CDR2: SGHDT and YYEEEE. The DNA for the CDR3 is TGTGCCAGCAGCTTTATCCTAGCGGGAACCACAGATACGCAGTATTTT. Its protein product is CASSFILAGTTDTQYF. The full variable domain, completed using reference TRBV5-6 and TRBJ2-3, is DAGVTQSPTHLIKTRGQQVTLRCSPKSGHDTVSWYQQALGQGPQFIFQYYEEEERQRGNFPDRFSGHQFPNYSSELNVNALLLGDSALYLCASSFILAGTTDTQYFGPGTRLTVL.

To note about this clone: Other DNA sequences from this sample encode an identical CDR3 as well. This chain uses TRBV7-2 with TRBJ1-3; 9 positions match TRBD1. CDR1 is SGHTA, CDR2 FQGNSA, per germline. The CDR3 consists of 15 residues. The junction had 2 bases not matched to a gene; V was cut back by 3 bases and J by 2 bases. CDR3 residues: CASSLDRGTGNTIYF. DNA of the CDR3: TGTGCCAGCAGCTTGGACAGGGGAACTGGAAACACCATATATTTT.

This clone was seen a single time. The chain has TRBV6-5 and TRBJ2-5; D perhaps matches TRBD2 (6 bases). Trimming left V 10 bases short and J 5 bases short, with 14 bases between. The CDR3 spans 12 residues. Germline-derived CDR1 and CDR2 are MNHEY and SVGAGI. In DNA form, the CDR3 reads TGTGCCACCTGGGACTGGCAGGAGACCCAGTACTTC. Protein: CATWDWQETQYF.

The chain has TRBV19 and TRBJ2-1; tentative D call: TRBD2 (6 bases). With 3 bases removed from V and 4 bases from J, the gap between germline ends came to 13 bases. CDR1 and CDR2 from the germline V gene are LNHDA and SQIVND (reference sequence). The CDR3 has 15 residues. The CDR3 DNA sequence: TGTGCCAGTAGTATCGGGGCTAGCGATTACAATGAGCAGTTCTTC. Translated, it gives CASSIGASDYNEQFF.

This clone appeared a single time. V is TRBV2 and J is TRBJ2-7; unclear D gene. Germline values: CDR1 SNHLY, CDR2 FYNNEI. This CDR3 region has 12 residues. Trimming shortened V by 7 bases and J by 6 bases, and 13 bases separated the two germline ends. CDR3 residues: CASIYILTEQYF. The CDR3 DNA sequence: TGTGCCAGCATATACATCCTAACCGAGCAGTACTTC. The full variable domain, its missing parts supplied by reference TRBV2 and TRBJ2-7, is EPEVTQTPSHQVTQMGQEVILRCVPISNHLYFYWYRQILGQKVEFLVSFYNNEISEKSEIFDDQFSVERPDGSNFTLKIRSTKLEDSAMYFCASIYILTEQYFGPGTRLTVT.

This chain uses TRBV5-1 with TRBJ2-6; D is undetermined. Trimming took 7 bases from V and 4 from J, leaving 12 bases between them. CDR1 is SGHRS, CDR2 YFSETQ, per germline. This CDR3 has 14 residues. CDR3 sequence (DNA): TGCGCCAGCTATCTAAACCCCGGGGCCAACGTCCTGACTTTC. Translation: CASYLNPGANVLTF.

The chain carries TRBV29-1 and TRBJ2-7; D may correspond to TRBD1 or TRBD2 (5 bases each). Germline V gene lookup returns CDR1 SQVTM and CDR2 ANQGSEA. Deletions cut 4 bases from V and 3 bases from J, with 16 bases between. The CDR3 covers 14 residues. Here the CDR3 reads CSVVLRDAFYEQYF. The CDR3 DNA follows: TGCAGCGTTGTCCTCAGGGACGCGTTCTACGAGCAGTACTTC.

This sequence joins TRBV2 and TRBJ2-1; 11 bases agree with TRBD2. CDR3 length equals 15 residues. CDR1 and CDR2 (germline): SNHLY, FYNNEI. Unmatched junction bases numbered 4, after V lost 6 bases and J lost 3 bases. Here the CDR3 DNA reads TGTGCCAGCAGCTTTAGCGGGGGGGACTACAATGAGCAGTTCTTC. It codes for CASSFSGGDYNEQFF.

V usage is TRBV7-8 and J usage is TRBJ1-6; D perhaps matches TRBD1 (5 bases). The CDR3 consists of 17 residues. Trimming cost V 2 bases and J 0 bases, with 11 bases left between them. The germline gives CDR1 SGHVS, CDR2 FQNEAQ. The CDR3 protein is CASSLRTPSSYNSPLHF. The CDR3 region has the DNA TGTGCCAGCAGCTTACGGACACCGAGCTCCTATAATTCACCCCTCCACTTT. The complete variable domain, with remaining parts taken from reference TRBV7-8 and TRBJ1-6, reads GAGVSQSPRYKVAKRGQDVALRCDPISGHVSLFWYQQALGQGPEFLTYFQNEAQLDKSGLPSDRFFAERPEGSVSTLKIQRTQQEDSAVYLCASSLRTPSSYNSPLHFGNGTRLTVT.

The rearrangement joins TRBV30 to TRBJ2-3, with TRBD2 matching 12 bases. Germline V CDR1 and CDR2: GTSNPN, SVGIG (reference sequence). V shed 5 bases, J shed 4 bases, and the junction held 7 bases outside the gene matches. This CDR3 contains 15 residues. CDR3 bases: TGTGCCTGGGGGCCCCTAGCGGGAGGGCCAGATACGCAGTATTTT. Protein: CAWGPLAGGPDTQYF.

J is TRBJ2-7 and V is TRBV13, with 8 bases aligning to TRBD2. From germline, CDR1 is PRHDT and CDR2 FYEKMQ (reference sequence). This CDR3 is 14 amino acids long. J lost 0 bases, V lost 5 bases, and 3 bases had no gene match. CDR3 sequence: CASSPSGLSYEQYF. CDR3 coding DNA: TGTGCCAGCAGCCCTAGCGGGCTCTCCTACGAGCAGTACTTC.

The CDR3 sequence: CASSLGQGVVSGYTF. The CDR3 nucleotides are TGTGCCAGCAGCCTAGGACAGGGGGTAGTGAGTGGCTACACCTTC. The chain has TRBV5-4 and TRBJ1-2, with TRBD1 identical over 10 bases. The CDR3 runs to 15 residues. V shed 4 bases and J 7 bases; nucleotides not matched to a gene: 10. Germline CDR1 reads SGHNT; CDR2 reads YYREEE (reference sequence). Using reference TRBV5-4 and TRBJ1-2 for the parts outside the CDR3, the full variable domain is ETGVTQSPTHLIKTRGQQVTLRCSSQSGHNTVSWYQQALGQGPQFIFQYYREEENGRGNFPPRFSGLQFPNYSSELNVNALELDDSALYLCASSLGQGVVSGYTFGSGTRLTVV.

Turning to this clone: The sample contains more than one DNA sequence encoding this CDR3. This chain links TRBV30 with TRBJ2-2; weak D call: TRBD2 (5 bases). Trimming shortened V by 0 bases and J by 7 bases, and 6 bases separated the two germline ends. The CDR3 sequence is 12 residues long. Germline CDR1 and CDR2: GTSNPN and SVGIG (reference sequence). The CDR3 loop reads CAWSVLGGELFF. CDR3 in DNA: TGTGCCTGGAGTGTACTAGGCGGGGAGCTGTTTTTT.

The chain carries TRBV28 and TRBJ2-5; TRBD2 agrees at 10 bases. V lost 2 bases, J lost 5 bases, and 11 bases stayed unmatched. The CDR3 sequence is 17 residues long. Germline CDR1 is MDHEN and CDR2 is SYDVKM. DNA for the CDR3: TGTGCCAGCAGTTTACGGCTAGCGGGGGCCCTAGGGGAGACCCAGTACTTC. This translates into CASSLRLAGALGETQYF.

The V gene is TRBV30, the J gene TRBJ2-2; no clear D. The CDR3 extends over 16 amino acids. Germline CDR1 GTSNPN, CDR2 SVGIG (reference sequence). Trimming removed 4 bases from V and 0 bases from J, with 15 bases in between. The CDR3 sequence is CAWNYLPETNTGELFF. Written as DNA, the CDR3 is TGTGCCTGGAACTACTTGCCGGAGACGAACACCGGGGAGCTGTTTTTT.

For this clone: The sample has other DNA sequences that encode this CDR3 too. The chain carries TRBV6-5 and TRBJ2-2, with D uncertain. Germline loops: CDR1 MNHEY, CDR2 SVGAGI. Trimming left V 6 bases short and J 3 bases short, with 5 bases between. The CDR3 length is 12 residues. The CDR3 protein is CASRPDTGELFF. CDR3 coding DNA: TGTGCCAGCAGACCAGACACCGGGGAGCTGTTTTTT.

The chain has TRBV7-9 and TRBJ2-1, with 8 bases that match TRBD2. J lost 5 bases, V lost 3 bases, and 12 bases had no gene match. Germline V gene lookup returns CDR1 SEHNR and CDR2 FQNEAQ (reference sequence). The CDR3 has 17 residues. The CDR3 nucleotides are TGTGCCAGCAGCTTCGTCCCGGGACTAGGGATCGACAATGAGCAGTTCTTC. Protein sequence: CASSFVPGLGIDNEQFF.

The count of this clone is one. V is TRBV20-1 and J is TRBJ1-4; no clear D gene. The CDR3 is made up of 11 amino acids. CDR1 DFQATT and CDR2 SNEGSKA come from the germline V gene (reference sequence). The V end lost 4 bases, the J end lost 6 bases, and 6 bases lay between the germline ends. The CDR3: CSAIGDEKLFF. The CDR3 region has the DNA TGCAGTGCTATCGGGGATGAAAAACTGTTTTTT.

The chain has TRBV7-9 and TRBJ1-1, with D maybe TRBD1 (5 bases). CDR3 length: 13 amino acids. CDR1 and CDR2 (germline): SEHNR, FQNEAQ (reference sequence). Trimming took 1 base from V and 3 from J, leaving 6 bases between them. The CDR3 region is CASSLVRDTEAFF. The CDR3, as DNA: TGTGCCAGCAGCTTAGTCAGGGACACTGAAGCTTTCTTT.

The chain carries TRBV5-4 and TRBJ2-3, with a tentative D call TRBD2 (6 bases). Trimming took 3 bases from V and 3 from J, leaving 14 bases between them. CDR1 is SGHNT, CDR2 YYREEE, per germline (reference sequence). This CDR3 has 15 residues. In DNA form, the CDR3 reads TGTGCCAGCAGCTCCACCCCTGCGGGGACAGATACGCAGTATTTT. Its translation: CASSSTPAGTDTQYF. Combining the CDR3 with reference TRBV5-4 and TRBJ2-3 gives the whole variable domain ETGVTQSPTHLIKTRGQQVTLRCSSQSGHNTVSWYQQALGQGPQFIFQYYREEENGRGNFPPRFSGLQFPNYSSELNVNALELDDSALYLCASSSTPAGTDTQYFGPGTRLTVL.

The J gene is TRBJ2-1, the V gene TRBV4-1; D call uncertain. The CDR3 is 16 amino acids. Germline assignment: CDR1 MGHRA and CDR2 YSYEKL. V was shortened by 1 base and J by 5 bases, with 15 bases between the two germline ends. CDR3 sequence: CASSQVTGGVNNEQFF. The CDR3 DNA follows: TGCGCCAGCAGCCAAGTTACTGGTGGGGTTAACAATGAGCAGTTCTTC.

V is TRBV7-9 and J is TRBJ1-4; 7 bases are shared with TRBD1. Germline-derived CDR1 and CDR2 are SEHNR and FQNEAQ (reference sequence). This CDR3 has 16 residues. V trimming: 5 bases; J trimming: 1 base; junction bases outside the gene matches: 7. CDR3 coding DNA: TGTGCCAGCAGCCCCGACAGGGAGGGAACTAATGAAAAACTGTTTTTT. Translation: CASSPDREGTNEKLFF. Together with reference TRBV7-9 and TRBJ1-4, the CDR3 gives the full variable domain: DTGVSQNPRHKITKRGQNVTFRCDPISEHNRLYWYRQTLGQGPEFLTYFQNEAQLEKSRLLSDRFSAERPKGSFSTLEIQRTEQGDSAMYLCASSPDREGTNEKLFFGSGTQLSVL.

This clone is a singleton in its sample. V gene TRBV9 combines with J gene TRBJ2-7, with 9 bases aligning to TRBD1. CDR3 size: 16 residues. V lost 3 bases, J lost 5 bases, and 12 bases stayed unmatched. Germline CDR1 and CDR2: SGDLS and YYNGEE. DNA for the CDR3: TGTGCCAGCAGCGAGATGCCCGGGACAGGGATCCACGAGCAGTACTTC. Translation: CASSEMPGTGIHEQYF.

This rearrangement joins TRBV25-1 to TRBJ2-3; perhaps TRBD2 as D (5 bases). The CDR3 covers 14 residues. Deletions cut 4 bases from V and 0 bases from J, with 8 bases between. Per the germline V gene, CDR1 is MGHDK and CDR2 is SYGVNS. CDR3 region: CASSGTFSTDTQYF. The CDR3 DNA follows: TGTGCCAGCAGTGGGACTTTTAGCACAGATACGCAGTATTTT.